The rows below give T cell receptor beta chains drawn from one sample of a study of beta chain features in type 1 diabetes. Profiled with immunoSEQ multiplex PCR; TCRdb holds only in-frame clones, not every one. Of roughly 500,000 clones in the sample, around 10% are singletons; the top ten hold 0.045% to 0.06%. The sample taken for sequencing was naive CD4+ T cells from blood. These receptors were taken from a young woman in good health. CDR3s include the opening cysteine and the closing phenylalanine or tryptophan. D genes are given only for firm matches. Clone size is given for some rows only: seen once, a few or many times, or a class if the clone is expanded.

v_call	d_call	j_call	clone_size	cdr3_nt	cdr3_aa
TRBV7-9	TRBD2	TRBJ2-6	few	TGTGCCAGCAGCTCCAGCCCAGCGGGAGGGCCAGGGGCCAACGTCCTGACTTTC	CASSSSPAGGPGANVLTF
TRBV20-1	.	TRBJ2-3	few	TGCAGTGCCGGAGGGACAGATACGCAGTATTTT	CSAGGTDTQYF
TRBV19	TRBD1	TRBJ2-7	few	TGTGCCAGTAGTGGCCGAGGGACAGAGTTCTACGAGCAGTACTTC	CASSGRGTEFYEQYF
TRBV4-2	TRBD1	TRBJ2-7	.	TGTGCCAGCAGCCAAGGGGAGGCAGGGGGCATCAGTTACGAGCAGTACTTC	CASSQGEAGGISYEQYF
TRBV28	.	TRBJ2-5	.	TGTGCCAGCAGTTCCCGGCGGACCCAGTACTTC	CASSSRRTQYF
TRBV7-2	.	TRBJ2-3	.	TGTGCCAGCAGCTTAGTTCCCCAGGGGCCAGGGGATACGCAGTATTTT	CASSLVPQGPGDTQYF
TRBV19	TRBD2	TRBJ2-3	.	TGTGCCAGTAGTACTAGCGGGAGTTCGGATACGCAGTATTTT	CASSTSGSSDTQYF
TRBV6-6	.	TRBJ2-7	.	TGTGCCAGCAGCCGGCAGGGCTACGAGCAGTACTTC	CASSRQGYEQYF
TRBV7-9	TRBD2	TRBJ2-5	few	TGTGCCAGCAGCCTAAGGCTAGCGGGGGTAGGAGAGACCCAGTACTTC	CASSLRLAGVGETQYF
TRBV7-2	.	TRBJ2-2	.	TGTGCCAGCAGCTCCCCAAACACCGGGGAGCTGTTTTTT	CASSSPNTGELFF
TRBV7-9	TRBD2	TRBJ2-1	.	TGTGCCAGCAGCTTAGGTACTAGCGGGAGCTCCTACAATGAGCAGTTCTTC	CASSLGTSGSSYNEQFF
TRBV7-9	.	TRBJ2-3	.	TGTGCCAGCAGCCCAGGTGACAGATACACAGATACGCAGTATTTT	CASSPGDRYTDTQYF
TRBV11-2	.	TRBJ2-3	few	TGTGCCAGCAGCAAATGGCTCGACAGTGATACGCAGTATTTT	CASSKWLDSDTQYF
TRBV15	TRBD2	TRBJ2-4	few	TGTGCCACCAGCAGAGATCGGGGGATAGCGGGTTCCAAAAACATTCAGTACTTC	CATSRDRGIAGSKNIQYF
TRBV6-5	.	TRBJ1-5	few	TGTGCCAGCAGGACTTTGGGGCACGGCCAGCCCCAGCATTTT	CASRTLGHGQPQHF
TRBV29-1	TRBD2	TRBJ2-7	.	TGCAGCGTAGGTAGCGGGAGGGCCTCCTACGAGCAGTACTTC	CSVGSGRASYEQYF